This TCR beta chain appears in the sequencing data of a study of T cells in narcolepsy. Study results and limitations: Same-patient CSF and blood CD4+ T cell clonotypes included HCRT-specific and TRIB2-specific autoreactive ones.

Measured with immunoSEQ multiplex PCR; TCRdb has only the in-frame clones, and not every one. The sample has 26,000 or so clones, approximately 86% seen once. Looked up from germline, CDR1 is SQVTM and CDR2 is ANQGSEA. The V and J ends lost 4 bases and 1 base, in that order; junction bases with no gene match: 5. There are 14 residues in the CDR3. About this clone: Antigen specificity is unknown.

The material sequenced was CD45RA- memory CD4+ T cells from PBMCs. The sequence was obtained from a human donor with narcolepsy. This sequence joins TRBV29-1 and TRBJ2-5; 8 bases match TRBD1. CDR3 region: CSVVPDRVQETQYF. In DNA, the CDR3 is TGCAGCGTTGTCCCGGACAGGGTCCAAGAGACCCAGTACTTC. The whole variable domain, filled in from reference TRBV29-1 and TRBJ2-5, reads SAVISQKPSRDICQRGTSLTIQCQVDSQVTMMFWYRQQPGQSLTLIATANQGSEATYESGFVIDKFPISRPNLTFSTLTVSNMSPEDSSIYLCSVVPDRVQETQYFGPGTRLLVL.